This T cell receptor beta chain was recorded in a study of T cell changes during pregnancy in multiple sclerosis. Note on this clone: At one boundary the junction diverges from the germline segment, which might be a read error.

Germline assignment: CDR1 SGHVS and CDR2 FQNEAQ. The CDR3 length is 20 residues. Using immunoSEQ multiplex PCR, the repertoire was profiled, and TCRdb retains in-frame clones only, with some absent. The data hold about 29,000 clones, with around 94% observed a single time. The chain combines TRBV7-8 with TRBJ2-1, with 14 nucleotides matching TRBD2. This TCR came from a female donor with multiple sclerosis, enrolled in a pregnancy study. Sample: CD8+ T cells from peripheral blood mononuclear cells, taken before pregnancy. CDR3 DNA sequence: TGTGCCAGCAGCTTAGTGGGGACTAGCGGGAGTCCCGGCACCTACTATGAGCAGTTCTTC. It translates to CASSLVGTSGSPGTYYEQFF. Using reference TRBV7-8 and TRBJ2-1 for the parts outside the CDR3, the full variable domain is GAGVSQSPRYKVAKRGQDVALRCDPISGHVSLFWYQQALGQGPEFLTYFQNEAQLDKSGLPSDRFFAERPEGSVSTLKIQRTQQEDSAVYLCASSLVGTSGSPGTYYEQFFGPGTRLTVL.